This entry lists 23 T cell receptor beta chains sequenced from one sample in a study of T-cell reconstitution after alpha-beta-depleted transplantation in children. TCRbeta library preparation incorporated unique molecular identifiers. TCRdb recomputed calls from the PCR reads with MiXCR, one row per CDR3 protein. The table lists about 540,000 distinct CDR3 sequences, 25% to 30% of them singletons. Source: PBMCs, taken before TCRalphabeta/CD19-depleted stem cell transplant. Source of these receptors: a boy younger than two with Wiskott-Aldrich syndrome, due to receive a stem cell transplant.

This clonotype was observed a single time. The chain is built from TRBV29-1 and TRBJ1-2; TRBD1 matches 9 bases. CDR3 length equals 13 residues. Germline V lookup: CDR1 SQVTM, CDR2 ANQGSEA. V lost 1 base and J lost 8; bases outside the gene matches: 5. The CDR3 coding sequence is TGCAGCGTTGAAGGGACAGGGGTTGGGGGCTACACCTTC. This gives the protein CSVEGTGVGGYTF.

This clonotype has just one count. The chain's CDR3 is CASSQLWPGPQHF. The DNA for the CDR3 is TGCGCCAGCAGCCAACTGTGGCCGGGGCCCCAGCATTTT. This chain links TRBV4-1 with TRBJ1-5; D gene ambiguous. The CDR3 extends over 13 amino acids. V was cut by 2 bases and J by 9 bases, with 11 bases left in between. CDR1 is MGHRA, CDR2 YSYEKL, per germline.

This clonotype was observed a few times. J is TRBJ2-3 and V is TRBV19; D ambiguous. The CDR3 is made up of 14 amino acids. The germline CDR1 and CDR2 sequences are LNHDA and SQIVND (reference sequence). The ends were cut back, 3 bases at V and 0 bases at J, with 7 bases in the middle. The CDR3 reads CASSMADSTDTQYF. DNA of the CDR3: TGTGCCAGTAGTATGGCGGATAGCACAGATACGCAGTATTTT.

The J gene is TRBJ2-7, the V gene TRBV10-3; no definite D call. CDR1 and CDR2 (germline): ENHRY, SYGVKD. The CDR3 extends over 14 amino acids. V was trimmed by 4 bases and J by 0 bases, leaving 10 bases between them. The CDR3 region is CAISGTVSSYEQYF. The CDR3 coding sequence is TGTGCCATCAGTGGGACGGTGAGCTCCTACGAGCAGTACTTC.

This clonotype was detected ten times or more. The chain has TRBV28 and TRBJ2-2, with no clear D. Trimming pared 4 bases from V and 5 bases from J, leaving 17 bases between. Germline values: CDR1 MDHEN, CDR2 SYDVKM. This CDR3 is built from 16 residues. The CDR3, as DNA: TGTGCCAGCAGTTCCCCACTAACGAGTATTACCGGGGAGCTGTTTTTT. As protein: CASSSPLTSITGELFF.

The V and J genes are TRBV29-1 and TRBJ2-1; possible D gene TRBD2, 6 bases. CDR1 SQVTM and CDR2 ANQGSEA come from the germline V gene. The V and J ends lost 6 bases and 8 bases respectively, with 14 bases between them. The CDR3 has 12 amino acids. CDR3 in amino acids: CSVQGLAYEQFF. For the CDR3, the DNA is TGCAGCGTGCAAGGGCTAGCGTATGAGCAGTTCTTC.

V usage is TRBV7-9 and J usage is TRBJ1-4, with D unclear. V lost 2 bases, J lost 6 bases, and 10 bases lay in between. Per the germline V gene, CDR1 is SEHNR and CDR2 is FQNEAQ (reference sequence). The CDR3 extends over 14 amino acids. CDR3 bases: TGTGCCAGCAGCTTATGGCAGAGAGATGAAAAACTGTTTTTT. This translates into CASSLWQRDEKLFF.

This chain connects TRBV29-1 to TRBJ2-1; 9 bases agree with TRBD2. This CDR3 comprises 13 residues. The V and J ends lost 5 bases and 2 bases, in that order; junction bases with no gene match: 1. Germline-derived CDR1 and CDR2 are SQVTM and ANQGSEA. DNA for the CDR3: TGCAGCGTTCGCGGGAGGGCCTACAATGAGCAGTTCTTC. Its translation is CSVRGRAYNEQFF.

The J gene is TRBJ2-2, the V gene TRBV5-1; D may match TRBD1 or TRBD2 (5 bases each). V shed 2 bases and J shed 5 bases, with 13 bases lying between them. The CDR3 covers 15 residues. Germline V CDR1 and CDR2: SGHRS, YFSETQ. The CDR3 DNA is TGCGCCAGCAGCTTATCCGGGGCGGCGACCGGGGAGCTGTTTTTT. Translated: CASSLSGAATGELFF.

J is TRBJ2-5 and V is TRBV20-1; a possible D gene is TRBD2 (6 bases). Per germline, CDR1 DFQATT and CDR2 SNEGSKA (reference sequence). Trimming took 3 bases from V and 3 from J, leaving 11 bases between them. The length of the CDR3 is 13 residues. The CDR3 DNA sequence: TGCAGTGCTAGGGCGGGGTTTGAAGAGACCCAGTACTTC. Its translation: CSARAGFEETQYF.

This clonotype was detected only a few times. J is TRBJ2-7 and V is TRBV10-2; 7 positions match TRBD1. Germline V gene sequence: CDR1 WSHSY, CDR2 SAAADI. This CDR3 is built from 15 residues. V trimming: 3 bases; J trimming: 1 base; junction bases outside the gene matches: 6. The CDR3 spells CASSELQGPSYEQYF. CDR3 in DNA: TGCGCCAGCAGTGAACTACAGGGGCCTTCCTACGAGCAGTACTTC.

This clonotype has just a few counts. The rearrangement links TRBV15 to TRBJ1-4, with 8 positions matching TRBD1. V was clipped by 1 base and J by 8 bases; unmatched bases: 6. Germline V gene sequence: CDR1 LNHNV, CDR2 YYDKDF (reference sequence). This CDR3 is 15 amino acids long. The CDR3 DNA reads as TGTGCCACCAGCAGAGCCGGGACAGGTTCCGAAAAACTGTTTTTT. Amino acid sequence: CATSRAGTGSEKLFF.

The chain has TRBV28 and TRBJ2-7; tentatively, D is TRBD1 or TRBD2 (5 bases each). V gave up 4 bases and J gave up 3 bases, with 19 bases separating them. The germline V gene encodes CDR1 MDHEN and CDR2 SYDVKM. The CDR3 covers 16 residues. The chain's CDR3 is CASSSRAGVGLYEQYF. The CDR3 DNA reads as TGTGCCAGCAGTTCCCGGGCGGGCGTGGGGCTCTACGAGCAGTACTTC.

The rearrangement links TRBV7-9 to TRBJ1-5; TRBD1 aligns across 11 bases. This CDR3 contains 14 residues. Trimming at V came to 5 bases and at J to 7 bases, leaving 4 bases not matched to a gene. Per the germline V gene, CDR1 is SEHNR and CDR2 is FQNEAQ (reference sequence). CDR3 protein: CASSRGTGGQPQHF. The CDR3 nucleotides read TGTGCCAGCAGCCGCGGGACAGGGGGGCAGCCCCAGCATTTT.

The rearrangement uses TRBV6-5 and TRBJ1-4; D not certain. V was shortened by 2 bases and J by 4 bases, with 8 bases between the two germline ends. Germline values: CDR1 MNHEY, CDR2 SVGAGI. CDR3 length: 14 amino acids. CDR3 protein: CASSYEGGNEKLFF. The CDR3 DNA reads TGTGCCAGCAGTTACGAGGGAGGTAATGAAAAACTGTTTTTT.

A few counts support this clonotype. The chain recombines TRBV7-6 with TRBJ1-2; D gene unclear. Germline loops: CDR1 SGHVS, CDR2 FNYEAQ. The ends were cut back, 5 bases at V and 4 bases at J, with 11 bases in the middle. This CDR3 contains 13 residues. CDR3 loop: CASSPGLIYGYTF. In DNA, the CDR3 is TGTGCCAGCAGCCCAGGACTAATCTATGGCTACACCTTC.

This clonotype appeared many times. The rearrangement uses TRBV15 and TRBJ2-1; TRBD2 aligns across 11 bases. Germline CDR1 and CDR2: LNHNV and YYDKDF (reference sequence). The CDR3 loop spans 17 amino acids. The V segment lost 3 bases and the J segment 5 bases; nucleotides outside the gene matches: 9. CDR3 in DNA: TGTGCCACCAGCAGTATATTAGCGGGAGGGAAGAACAATGAGCAGTTCTTC. As protein: CATSSILAGGKNNEQFF. The whole variable domain, remainder taken from reference TRBV15 and TRBJ2-1, is DAMVIQNPRYQVTQFGKPVTLSCSQTLNHNVMYWYQQKSSQAPKLLFHYYDKDFNNEADTPDNFQSRRPNTSFCFLDIRSPGLGDTAMYLCATSSILAGGKNNEQFFGPGTRLTVL.

This clonotype was seen a few times. The V call is TRBV5-1, the J call TRBJ2-7; 7 bases align to TRBD1. This CDR3 contains 16 residues. The germline V gene encodes CDR1 SGHRS and CDR2 YFSETQ. Germline trimming cut 0 bases from V and 2 bases from J; bases unmatched to any gene: 8. CDR3 sequence (DNA): TGCGCCAGCAGCTTGGCCGCGAGACAGGGACCCTACGAGCAGTACTTC. It codes for CASSLAARQGPYEQYF.

This clonotype was found a few times. The genes are TRBV11-2 and TRBJ2-6; D gene uncertain. Germline V gives CDR1 SGHAT, CDR2 FQNNGV. With 5 bases removed from V and 5 bases from J, the gap between germline ends came to 7 bases. This CDR3 comprises 13 residues. The CDR3 nucleotides are TGTGCCAGCAGCGCTTTGAGGGCCAACGTCCTGACTTTC. Protein sequence: CASSALRANVLTF.

This sequence joins TRBV12-3 or TRBV12-4 and TRBJ1-1, with TRBD1 as a possible D gene (5 bases). The CDR3 is 14 residues long. Trimming left V 3 bases short and J 5 bases short, with 13 bases between. As DNA, the CDR3 is TGTGCCAGCAGTTTGGGACGGCCGAGAACTGAAGCTTTCTTT. Its translation: CASSLGRPRTEAFF.

The chain recombines TRBV20-1 with TRBJ2-1; 8 nucleotides align to TRBD2. V shed 0 bases and J 2 bases; nucleotides not matched to a gene: 6. From germline, CDR1 is DFQATT and CDR2 SNEGSKA (reference sequence). This CDR3 region has 16 residues. The CDR3 reads CSARDPTSGAYNEQFF. The CDR3 nucleotides are TGCAGTGCTAGAGATCCTACTAGCGGTGCCTACAATGAGCAGTTCTTC.

The chain has TRBV29-1 and TRBJ2-7; TRBD2 matches at 8 bases. This CDR3 spans 17 amino acids. V was pared by 0 bases and J by 0 bases, with 10 bases of the junction left unmatched. The germline V gene has CDR1 SQVTM and CDR2 ANQGSEA. CDR3 protein: CSVEDALTSGSSYEQYF. The DNA of the CDR3 is TGCAGCGTTGAAGACGCCCTAACTAGCGGTAGCTCCTACGAGCAGTACTTC.

The J gene is TRBJ2-1, the V gene TRBV20-1; 11 bases are shared with TRBD2. The CDR3 spans 14 residues. V shed 3 bases, J shed 9 bases, and the junction held 7 bases outside the gene matches. Germline CDR1 and CDR2: DFQATT and SNEGSKA (reference sequence). The CDR3: CSARASGRKREQFF. In DNA form, the CDR3 reads TGCAGTGCTAGGGCTAGCGGGAGGAAGCGTGAGCAGTTCTTC.